The 26 T cell receptor beta chains given below trace back to one sample, sequenced in a study of cytomegalovirus exposure and HLA in healthy donors. A multiplex PCR was run with 60 Vbeta primers and 13 Jbeta primers. Only in-frame clones appear in the TCRdb table, and some are missing; sequencing was by immunoSEQ multiplex PCR. The sample records 65,000 to 95,000 clones, 60% to 85% being singletons. Sequencing was carried out using PBMCs. The origin of the receptors is a man in his sixties or seventies in good health and CMV-seronegative.

This clone has a handful of counts. This rearrangement joins TRBV5-4 to TRBJ1-2; D unclear. Trimming pared 3 bases from V and 4 bases from J, leaving 16 bases between. The CDR3 extends over 15 amino acids. Germline values: CDR1 SGHNT, CDR2 YYREEE (reference sequence). The CDR3, as DNA: TGTGCCAGCAGCTCAACGAATGAAAGAGGCTATGGCTACACCTTC. It specifies CASSSTNERGYGYTF.

This clone appeared a few times. CDR3 coding DNA: TGCGCCAGCAGCTCTGGACAGCCTTACAATGAGCAGTTCTTC. As protein: CASSSGQPYNEQFF. This chain uses TRBV5-1 with TRBJ2-1, with D possibly TRBD1 on 6 matching bases. Germline V gives CDR1 SGHRS, CDR2 YFSETQ. The CDR3 runs to 14 residues. The V and J ends lost 3 bases and 4 bases respectively, with 11 bases between them. Using reference TRBV5-1 and TRBJ2-1 for the parts outside the CDR3, the full variable domain is KAGVTQTPRYLIKTRGQQVTLSCSPISGHRSVSWYQQTPGQGLQFLFEYFSETQRNKGNFPGRFSGRQFSNSRSEMNVSTLELGDSALYLCASSSGQPYNEQFFGPGTRLTVL.

This clone has a handful of counts. A far larger clone lies a single base away; this is likely a read error. The chain links TRBV18 to TRBJ2-5; maybe TRBD1 (6 bases). The CDR3 length is 14 residues. V lost 5 bases to trimming and J lost 2 bases, with 12 bases between them. Germline loops: CDR1 KGHSH, CDR2 LQKENI. The CDR3 sequence is CASSARQGQETQYF. As DNA, the CDR3 is TGTGCCAGCTCAGCCCGGCAGGGGCAAGAGACCCAGTACTTC. The whole variable domain, remainder taken from reference TRBV18 and TRBJ2-5, is NAGVMQNPRHLVRRRGQEARLRCSPMKGHSHVYWYRQLPEEGLKFMVYLQKENIIDESGMPKERFSAEFPKEGPSILRIQQVVRGDSAAYFCASSARQGQETQYFGPGTRLLVL.

The V gene is TRBV11-2, the J gene TRBJ2-5; D is unresolved. The J call may be faulty, since TRBJ2-7 better matches the DNA end. The CDR3 sequence is 12 residues long. Germline-derived CDR1 and CDR2 are SGHAT and FQNNGV. This CDR3 reads CASSQFSYEQYF. Here the CDR3 DNA reads TGTGCCAGCAGCCAATTCTCCTACGAGCAGTACTTC.

The chain is built from TRBV4-1 and TRBJ2-2; 13 nucleotides match TRBD2. This CDR3 has 18 amino acids. Germline CDR1 MGHRA, CDR2 YSYEKL. J lost 2 bases, V lost 3 bases, and 6 bases had no gene match. The chain's CDR3 is CASSQGGLAGRNTGELFF. Written as DNA, the CDR3 is TGCGCCAGCAGCCAGGGGGGACTAGCGGGGCGCAACACCGGGGAGCTGTTTTTT.

The CDR3 sequence is CASSKMTVNTEAFF. DNA for the CDR3: TGTGCCAGCAGTAAAATGACAGTGAACACTGAAGCTTTCTTT. V usage is TRBV2 and J usage is TRBJ1-1; tentatively, D is TRBD1 (5 bases). The V end lost 5 bases, the J end lost 0 bases, and 10 bases lay between the germline ends. Germline V gene sequence: CDR1 SNHLY, CDR2 FYNNEI. CDR3 length: 14 residues.

This clone was picked up one time. V gene TRBV7-2 combines with J gene TRBJ2-1; D is unclear. This CDR3 contains 15 residues. Germline V gene data show CDR1 as SGHTA and CDR2 as FQGNSA. V was cut by 1 base and J by 6 bases, with 13 bases left in between. CDR3 sequence: CASSLDPGFTNEQFF. CDR3 in DNA: TGTGCCAGCAGCTTAGACCCCGGGTTCACCAATGAGCAGTTCTTC.

This clone was counted ten times or more. The V call is TRBV28, the J call TRBJ2-7; possible D gene TRBD1, 7 bases. Germline V gene lookup returns CDR1 MDHEN and CDR2 SYDVKM. The V end lost 6 bases, the J end lost 4 bases, and 19 bases lay between the germline ends. This CDR3 has 15 residues. CDR3 in amino acids: CASSTPGRGRYEQYF. The CDR3 DNA sequence: TGTGCCAGCAGCACCCCGGGCAGGGGGAGGTACGAGCAGTACTTC. The full variable domain, its missing parts supplied by reference TRBV28 and TRBJ2-7, is DVKVTQSSRYLVKRTGEKVFLECVQDMDHENMFWYRQDPGLGLRLIYFSYDVKMKEKGDIPEGYSVSREKKERFSLILESASTNQTSMYLCASSTPGRGRYEQYFGPGTRLTVT.

The rearrangement joins TRBV5-1 to TRBJ2-7; weak D call: TRBD2 (5 bases). Germline V gene lookup returns CDR1 SGHRS and CDR2 YFSETQ. This CDR3 contains 13 residues. V was trimmed by 0 bases and J by 4 bases, leaving 8 bases between them. CDR3 bases: TGCGCCAGCAGCTTGGCTGGGGAGTACGAGCAGTACTTC. Amino acids: CASSLAGEYEQYF.

This clone was counted only a few times. The chain carries TRBV5-1 and TRBJ1-1; tentative D call: TRBD1 (6 bases). The CDR3 has 17 amino acids. V gave up 3 bases and J gave up 0 bases, with 18 bases separating them. Per the germline V gene, CDR1 is SGHRS and CDR2 is YFSETQ. The CDR3 DNA sequence: TGCGCCAGCAGCTCACAGGGAGGGTTACTTATGAACACTGAAGCTTTCTTT. Protein product: CASSSQGGLLMNTEAFF.

The chain joins TRBV7-8 to TRBJ1-2, with 8 bases aligning to TRBD1. This CDR3 spans 16 amino acids. The V segment lost 3 bases and the J segment 4 bases; nucleotides outside the gene matches: 10. CDR1 is SGHVS and CDR2 is FQNEAQ in the germline V gene. The CDR3 bases are TGTGCCAGCAGCTTTCCCGGGACCCAGGGGGCCTATGGCTACACCTTC. It is translated as CASSFPGTQGAYGYTF.

This clone was counted only a few times. The J gene is TRBJ1-1, the V gene TRBV7-9, with TRBD1 as a possible D gene (5 bases). The V and J ends lost 1 base and 4 bases respectively, with 7 bases between them. There are 13 residues in the CDR3. CDR1 and CDR2 (germline): SEHNR, FQNEAQ (reference sequence). CDR3 DNA sequence: TGTGCCAGCAGCTTAGGCCAGGGCACTGAAGCTTTCTTT. Its translation: CASSLGQGTEAFF.

Here the CDR3 DNA reads TGTGCCAGCGGCAGGGGGCTTGGGACTAATGAAAAACTGTTTTTT. It translates to CASGRGLGTNEKLFF. The chain is built from TRBV6-1 and TRBJ1-4; 8 positions match TRBD1. Germline V gene lookup returns CDR1 MNHNS and CDR2 SASEGT. V gave up 8 bases and J gave up 2 bases; unmatched junction bases: 7. CDR3 length: 15 residues.

This clone was seen a few times. V gene TRBV5-1 combines with J gene TRBJ2-3, with TRBD2 matching over 9 bases. The CDR3 consists of 15 residues. V was pared by 3 bases and J by 2 bases, with 4 bases of the junction left unmatched. CDR1 and CDR2 from the germline V gene are SGHRS and YFSETQ. CDR3 sequence reads: CASSWTSANTDTQYF. The CDR3 DNA is TGCGCCAGCAGCTGGACTAGCGCCAACACAGATACGCAGTATTTT.

In DNA, the CDR3 is TGTGCCATCAGTAGCGGATTGCAGGTTAACACCGGGGAGCTGTTTTTT. Translated, it gives CAISSGLQVNTGELFF. The chain couples TRBV10-3 to TRBJ2-2; tentative D call: TRBD2 (5 bases). The CDR3 has 16 amino acids. CDR1 is ENHRY and CDR2 is SYGVKD in the germline V gene. V lost 5 bases to trimming and J lost 2 bases, with 15 bases between them.

This chain uses TRBV5-5 with TRBJ2-1; possible D gene TRBD1, 6 bases. The CDR3 is 15 amino acids. Trimming removed 7 bases at V and 3 bases at J, with 17 bases between. Germline V gene sequence: CDR1 SGHKS, CDR2 YYEKEE (reference sequence). CDR3: CASVGGTGLYNEQFF. The DNA of the CDR3 is TGTGCCAGCGTAGGGGGTACAGGGCTCTACAATGAGCAGTTCTTC.

V usage is TRBV20-1 and J usage is TRBJ1-1; D unresolved. Trimming removed 6 bases at V and 2 bases at J, with 7 bases between. Germline-derived CDR1 and CDR2 are DFQATT and SNEGSKA (reference sequence). This CDR3 has 11 residues. CDR3 in amino acids: CSAKTNTEAFF. CDR3 nucleotides: TGCAGTGCCAAAACAAACACTGAAGCTTTCTTT.

The chain uses TRBV6-5 and TRBJ2-7; weak D call: TRBD1 (5 bases). The length of the CDR3 is 13 residues. CDR1 MNHEY and CDR2 SVGAGI come from the germline V gene. V lost 5 bases to trimming and J lost 5 bases, with 13 bases between them. The CDR3 loop reads CASSDSQGDEQYF. As DNA, the CDR3 is TGTGCCAGCAGTGATTCACAAGGGGACGAGCAGTACTTC.

In its sample, this clone was seen once. The chain employs TRBV29-1 and TRBJ2-1; 10 bases are a match to TRBD1. The CDR3 totals 14 residues. Germline-derived CDR1 and CDR2 are SQVTM and ANQGSEA. V lost 8 bases and J lost 7; bases outside the gene matches: 11. This CDR3 is CSQSDRGRGNEQFF. CDR3 nucleotides: TGCAGCCAATCAGACAGGGGGCGAGGGAATGAGCAGTTCTTC.

The chain carries TRBV7-9 and TRBJ2-1, with TRBD1 as a possible D gene (6 bases). Deletions cut 5 bases from V and 10 bases from J, with 12 bases between. The V gene's germline CDR1 is SEHNR and CDR2 FQNEAQ (reference sequence). This CDR3 comprises 12 residues. The CDR3 DNA reads TGTGCCAGCAGCGATCCGACAGGCGAGCAGTTCTTC. Its translation: CASSDPTGEQFF.

This clone has more than one count but fewer than ten. The rearrangement joins TRBV28 to TRBJ2-7, with D maybe TRBD2 (6 bases). Germline V lookup: CDR1 MDHEN, CDR2 SYDVKM. CDR3 size: 13 residues. Trimming shortened V by 4 bases and J by 7 bases, and 14 bases separated the two germline ends. The CDR3 loop is CASSSSDSGEQYF. The CDR3, as DNA: TGTGCCAGCAGTTCATCCGACAGCGGGGAGCAGTACTTC.

The V gene is TRBV7-6, the J gene TRBJ2-3, with a tentative D call TRBD1 (6 bases). The V end was cut by 3 bases, the J end by 4 bases, with 8 bases between. The germline V gene encodes CDR1 SGHVS and CDR2 FNYEAQ. This CDR3 is 13 amino acids long. The CDR3 DNA reads TGTGCCAGCAGCTTGGACAGAGCAGATACGCAGTATTTT. Translating it yields CASSLDRADTQYF.

In its sample, this clone was seen a few times. V is TRBV2 and J is TRBJ1-6; possible D gene TRBD1, 6 bases. V was clipped by 6 bases and J by 4 bases, with 10 bases between them. The germline CDR1 and CDR2 sequences are SNHLY and FYNNEI. The CDR3 is 14 amino acids. Here the CDR3 DNA reads TGTGCCAGCAGCCCTCAGGGGTATAATTCACCCCTCCACTTT. The encoded protein is CASSPQGYNSPLHF.

This clone was detected once. Germline and junction disagree at one end, which may indicate a read error. The chain combines TRBV7-9 with TRBJ1-2; a possible D gene is TRBD1 (6 bases). Germline V lookup: CDR1 SEHNR, CDR2 FQNEAQ (reference sequence). CDR3 length: 14 amino acids. The CDR3 region has the DNA TGTTCCAGCGCGGGGGGCTCAGGGACCTATGGCTACACCTTC. Amino acid sequence: CSSAGGSGTYGYTF.

Written as DNA, the CDR3 is TGTGCCAGCAGCCTGGACTTAGGGAGACACGAGCAGTACTTC. Translating it yields CASSLDLGRHEQYF. The chain joins TRBV11-2 to TRBJ2-7; possibly TRBD2 for D (5 bases). The V gene's germline CDR1 is SGHAT and CDR2 FQNNGV. V was clipped by 5 bases and J by 5 bases, with 16 bases between them. The CDR3 has 14 amino acids.

A word on this clone: The sample has other DNA sequences that encode this CDR3 too. CDR3 bases: TGTGCCAGCAGCTTAGCTACGGGAGTGTTGGAGACCCAGTACTTC. This sequence encodes CASSLATGVLETQYF. The chain is built from TRBV7-9 and TRBJ2-5, with D possibly being TRBD2 (6 bases). The germline V and J ends were trimmed by 0 bases and 5 bases, with 13 bases remaining between them. Germline loops: CDR1 SEHNR, CDR2 FQNEAQ (reference sequence). CDR3 length equals 15 residues.